This is a list of T cell receptor beta chains from one sample in a study of CD8 T cells in Susac syndrome. From the immunoSEQ multiplex PCR reads, TCRdb called clonotypes with MiXCR, one entry per CDR3 protein. Here the sample spans some 200,000 distinct CDR3 sequences, approximately 95% being singletons. The material sequenced was CD4+ T cells from PBMCs. The receptor set was obtained from a human donor with multiple sclerosis. Both conserved end residues are part of each CDR3. D genes are given only for firm matches. Clone size is shown for a subset of rows, as once, few, many or a class of expanded clone.

size,J,V,D,CDR3,DNA
.,TRBJ1-2,TRBV3-1,.,CASSPTPAPSQKSF,TGTGCCAGCAGCCCCACCCCGGCACCCTCCCAAAAAAGCTTC
.,TRBJ2-4,TRBV27,TRBD1,CASSLRTGTNIQYF,TGTGCCAGCTCCCTACGGACAGGGACGAACATTCAGTACTTC
.,TRBJ1-5,TRBV29-1,TRBD1,CSVGDSRLAEPQHF,TGCAGCGTGGGGGACAGTCGCCTCGCGGAGCCCCAGCATTTT
.,TRBJ2-1,TRBV29-1,.,CSVALQNEQFF,TGCAGCGTTGCGTTGCAAAATGAGCAGTTCTTC
.,TRBJ2-3,TRBV7-2,.,CASSPPPSTDTQYF,TGTGCCAGCAGCCCACCGCCCAGCACAGATACGCAGTATTTT
.,TRBJ2-2,TRBV7-9,.,CASSLVSELFF,TGTGCCAGCAGCTTAGTATCGGAGCTGTTTTTT
.,TRBJ2-5,TRBV4-1,.,CASGSWETQYF,TGCGCCAGCGGTAGCTGGGAGACCCAGTACTTC
.,TRBJ2-3,TRBV20-1,.,CSARDDGWAHTQYF,TGCAGTGCTCGGGACGATGGATGGGCTCATACGCAGTATTTT
.,TRBJ2-1,TRBV14,.,CASSQVVSWGDEQFF,TGTGCCAGCAGCCAAGTCGTTTCGTGGGGCGATGAGCAGTTCTTC
.,TRBJ2-7,TRBV6-5,.,CASRPSSYEQYF,TGTGCCAGCAGGCCTAGCTCCTACGAGCAGTACTTC
.,TRBJ1-2,TRBV5-1,TRBD1,CASSPTGTGGPGYTF,TGCGCCAGCAGCCCGACCGGGACAGGGGGTCCTGGCTACACCTTC
once,TRBJ2-1,TRBV2,TRBD1,CASRWGQGSDEQFF,TGTGCCAGTCGATGGGGACAGGGGTCGGATGAGCAGTTCTTC
.,TRBJ2-7,TRBV5-1,.,CASSTRLGGSYEQYF,TGCGCCAGCAGCACGCGGCTGGGTGGTTCGTACGAGCAGTACTTC
.,TRBJ2-6,TRBV20-1,TRBD1,CSASGPAGQGFSGANVLTF,TGCAGTGCTAGTGGCCCTGCGGGACAGGGATTCTCTGGGGCCAACGTCCTGACTTTC
.,TRBJ1-1,TRBV27,.,CASGGQTNTEAFF,TGTGCCAGCGGAGGACAGACGAACACTGAAGCTTTCTTT
.,TRBJ1-2,TRBV20-1,.,CSASEGINGYTF,TGCAGTGCTAGTGAGGGAATTAATGGCTACACCTTC
.,TRBJ2-5,TRBV6-2/TRBV6-3,TRBD2,CASSYRLAQETQYF,TGTGCCAGCAGTTATCGACTAGCCCAAGAGACCCAGTACTTC
.,TRBJ2-1,TRBV20-1,TRBD2,CSATLAGVVYEQFF,TGCAGTGCTACCCTAGCGGGAGTTGTCTATGAGCAGTTCTTC
.,TRBJ1-1,TRBV29-1,.,CSVEGGRTEAFF,TGCAGCGTTGAGGGGGGCCGGACTGAAGCTTTCTTT
.,TRBJ2-1,TRBV7-3,.,CASSLQSGFYNEQFF,TGTGCCAGCAGCCTCCAATCGGGCTTTTACAATGAGCAGTTCTTC
.,TRBJ1-6,TRBV4-1,.,CASSQVPPAPLHF,TGCGCCAGCAGCCAAGTCCCCCCCGCACCCCTCCACTTT
.,TRBJ2-7,TRBV2,.,CASSEHYEQYF,TGTGCCAGCAGTGAGCATTACGAGCAGTACTTC
.,TRBJ1-5,TRBV18,TRBD1,CASSHFGQAFNGNQPQHF,TGTGCCAGCTCACACTTTGGACAGGCTTTCAATGGCAATCAGCCCCAGCATTTT
once,TRBJ2-1,TRBV20-1,.,CSARERDVEQFF,TGCAGTGCTAGAGAGCGGGACGTTGAGCAGTTCTTC
.,TRBJ2-5,TRBV29-1,TRBD1,CSSGQKETQYF,TGCAGCTCGGGACAGAAAGAGACCCAGTACTTC
.,TRBJ2-3,TRBV11-2,.,CASSPRFNTDTQYF,TGTGCCAGCAGCCCCCGCTTCAACACAGATACGCAGTATTTT
few,TRBJ2-1,TRBV20-1,.,CSARGSYNEQFF,TGCAGTGCTAGAGGTTCCTACAATGAGCAGTTCTTC
.,TRBJ1-5,TRBV2,TRBD1,CASSVGDRSNQPQHF,TGTGCCAGCAGTGTGGGGGACAGGAGCAATCAGCCCCAGCATTTT
.,TRBJ2-7,TRBV20-1,TRBD2,CSARDLGGRWGEQYF,TGCAGTGCTAGAGATCTCGGCGGGAGGTGGGGGGAGCAGTACTTC
.,TRBJ1-1,TRBV18,TRBD1,CASSPRGQGVTEAFF,TGTGCCAGCTCACCTCGAGGACAGGGGGTTACTGAAGCTTTCTTT
.,TRBJ2-2,TRBV15,.,CATSRDIGELFF,TGTGCCACCAGCAGAGATATCGGGGAGCTGTTTTTT
once,TRBJ2-7,TRBV2,TRBD1,CASSQDRVNEQYF,TGTGCCAGCAGTCAGGACAGGGTCAACGAGCAGTACTTC
.,TRBJ1-1,TRBV9,TRBD1,CASSVGGTGGEAFF,TGTGCCAGCAGCGTAGGCGGGACAGGGGGCGAAGCTTTCTTT
.,TRBJ2-3,TRBV29-1,TRBD2,CSAVGLAGGRGTDTQYF,TGCAGCGCCGTCGGACTAGCGGGAGGGCGGGGCACAGATACGCAGTATTTT